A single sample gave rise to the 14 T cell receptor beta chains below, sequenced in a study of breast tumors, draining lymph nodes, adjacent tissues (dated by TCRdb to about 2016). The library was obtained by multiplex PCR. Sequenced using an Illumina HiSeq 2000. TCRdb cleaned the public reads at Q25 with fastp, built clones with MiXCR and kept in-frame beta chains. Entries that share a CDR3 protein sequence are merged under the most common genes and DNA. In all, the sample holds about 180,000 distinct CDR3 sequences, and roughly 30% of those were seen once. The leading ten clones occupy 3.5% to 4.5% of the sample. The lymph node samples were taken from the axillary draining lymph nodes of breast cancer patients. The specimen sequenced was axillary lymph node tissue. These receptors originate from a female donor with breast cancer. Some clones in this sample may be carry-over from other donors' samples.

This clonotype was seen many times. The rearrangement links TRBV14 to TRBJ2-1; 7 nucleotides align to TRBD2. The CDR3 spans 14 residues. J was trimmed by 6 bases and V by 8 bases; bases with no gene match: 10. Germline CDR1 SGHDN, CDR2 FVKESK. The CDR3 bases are TGTGCCAGCTCCTTTATTGCGGGAGTCAATGAGCAGTTCTTC. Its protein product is CASSFIAGVNEQFF.

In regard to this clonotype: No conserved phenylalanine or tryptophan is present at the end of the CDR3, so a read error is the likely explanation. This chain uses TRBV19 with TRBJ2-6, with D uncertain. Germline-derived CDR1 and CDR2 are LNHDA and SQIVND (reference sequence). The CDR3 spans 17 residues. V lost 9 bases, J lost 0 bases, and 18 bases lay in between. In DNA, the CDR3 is TGTGCCAGCAACGTTAAAGATGGCCCCTCTGGGGCCAACGTCCTGACTTCC. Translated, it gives CASNVKDGPSGANVLTS.

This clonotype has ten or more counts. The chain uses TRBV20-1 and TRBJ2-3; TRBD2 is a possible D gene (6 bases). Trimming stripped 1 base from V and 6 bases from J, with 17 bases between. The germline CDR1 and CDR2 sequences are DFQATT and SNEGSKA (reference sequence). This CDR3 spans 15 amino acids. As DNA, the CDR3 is TGCAGTGCTAGAGTCGGCGGGGAGATCCTGGATACGCAGTATTTT. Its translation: CSARVGGEILDTQYF.

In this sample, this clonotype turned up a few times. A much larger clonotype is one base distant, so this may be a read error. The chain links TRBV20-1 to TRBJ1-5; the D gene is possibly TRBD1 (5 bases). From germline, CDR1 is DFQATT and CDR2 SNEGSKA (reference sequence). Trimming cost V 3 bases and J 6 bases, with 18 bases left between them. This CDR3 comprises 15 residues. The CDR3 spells CSASQGDRDTQPQHF. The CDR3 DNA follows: TGCAGTGCTAGTCAGGGAGATCGAGATACTCAGCCCCAGCATTTT.

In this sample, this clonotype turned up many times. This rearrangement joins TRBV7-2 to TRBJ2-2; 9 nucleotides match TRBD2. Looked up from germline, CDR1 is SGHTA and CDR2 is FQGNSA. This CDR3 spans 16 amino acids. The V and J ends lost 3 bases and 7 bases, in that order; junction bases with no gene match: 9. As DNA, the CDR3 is TGTGCCAGCAGCTTCCGGGAAGGGACTAGCTTCGGGGAGCTGTTTTTT. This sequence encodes CASSFREGTSFGELFF. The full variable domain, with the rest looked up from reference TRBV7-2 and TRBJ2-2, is GAGVSQSPSNKVTEKGKDVELRCDPISGHTALYWYRQSLGQGLEFLIYFQGNSAPDKSGLPSDRFSAERTGGSVSTLTIQRTQQEDSAVYLCASSFREGTSFGELFFGEGSRLTVL.

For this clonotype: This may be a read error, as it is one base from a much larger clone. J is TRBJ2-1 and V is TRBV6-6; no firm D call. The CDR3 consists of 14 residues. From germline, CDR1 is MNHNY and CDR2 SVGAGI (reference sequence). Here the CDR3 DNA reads TGTGCCTGCAGTTACACAAGCCCCCTCGATGAGCAGTTCTTC. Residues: CACSYTSPLDEQFF.

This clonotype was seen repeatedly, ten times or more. CDR3 bases: TGTGCTTCGACCGGGACAGGGGCCCTTAACTATGGCTACACCTTC. Translated: CASTGTGALNYGYTF. This chain links TRBV12-3 or TRBV12-4 with TRBJ1-2; 10 nucleotides align to TRBD1. The CDR3 spans 15 residues.

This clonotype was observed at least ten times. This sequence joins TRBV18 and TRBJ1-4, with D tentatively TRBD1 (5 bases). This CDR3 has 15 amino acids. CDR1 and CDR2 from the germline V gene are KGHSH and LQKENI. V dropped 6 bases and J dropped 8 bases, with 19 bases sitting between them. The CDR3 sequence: CASSSGMGRAEKLFF. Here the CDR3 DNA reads TGTGCCAGCTCGTCAGGCATGGGGCGGGCGGAAAAACTGTTTTTT.

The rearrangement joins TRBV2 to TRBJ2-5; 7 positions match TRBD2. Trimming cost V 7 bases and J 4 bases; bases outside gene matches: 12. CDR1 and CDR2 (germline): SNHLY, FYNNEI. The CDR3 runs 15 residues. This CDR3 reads CASTPAGEVVETQYF. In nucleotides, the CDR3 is TGTGCCAGCACCCCCGCGGGGGAGGTCGTAGAGACCCAGTACTTC. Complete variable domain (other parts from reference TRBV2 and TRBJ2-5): EPEVTQTPSHQVTQMGQEVILRCVPISNHLYFYWYRQILGQKVEFLVSFYNNEISEKSEIFDDQFSVERPDGSNFTLKIRSTKLEDSAMYFCASTPAGEVVETQYFGPGTRLLVL.

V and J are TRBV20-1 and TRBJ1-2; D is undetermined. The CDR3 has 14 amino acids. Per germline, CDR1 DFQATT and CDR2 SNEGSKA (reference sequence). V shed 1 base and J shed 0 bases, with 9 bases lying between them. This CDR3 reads CSARGETSNYGYTF. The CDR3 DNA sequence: TGCAGTGCTAGAGGCGAGACTTCTAACTATGGCTACACCTTC.

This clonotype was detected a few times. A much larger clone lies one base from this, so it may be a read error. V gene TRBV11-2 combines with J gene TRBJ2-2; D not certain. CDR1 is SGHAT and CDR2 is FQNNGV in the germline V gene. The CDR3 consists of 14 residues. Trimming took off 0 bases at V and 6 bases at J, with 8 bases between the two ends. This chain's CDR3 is CASSLEPAAGELFF. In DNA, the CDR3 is TGTGCCAGCAGCTTAGAACCGGCGGCCGGGGAGCTGTTTTTT.

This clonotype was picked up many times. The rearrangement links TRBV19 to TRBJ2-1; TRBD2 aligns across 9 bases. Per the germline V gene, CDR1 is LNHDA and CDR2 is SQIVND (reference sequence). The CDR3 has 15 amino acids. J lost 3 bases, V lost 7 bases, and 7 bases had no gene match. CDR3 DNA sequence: TGTGCCAGTAAACAGGGACTAGCCATCTACAATGAGCAGTTCTTC. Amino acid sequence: CASKQGLAIYNEQFF. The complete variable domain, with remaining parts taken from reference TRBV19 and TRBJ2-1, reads DGGITQSPKYLFRKEGQNVTLSCEQNLNHDAMYWYRQDPGQGLRLIYYSQIVNDFQKGDIAEGYSVSREKKESFPLTVTSAQKNPTAFYLCASKQGLAIYNEQFFGPGTRLTVL.

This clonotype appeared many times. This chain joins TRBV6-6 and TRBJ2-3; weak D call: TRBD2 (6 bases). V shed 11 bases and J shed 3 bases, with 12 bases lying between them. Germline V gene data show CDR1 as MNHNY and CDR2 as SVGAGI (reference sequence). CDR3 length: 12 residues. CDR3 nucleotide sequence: TGTGCCGTCCGACTAGTAACAGATACGCAGTATTTT. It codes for CAVRLVTDTQYF.

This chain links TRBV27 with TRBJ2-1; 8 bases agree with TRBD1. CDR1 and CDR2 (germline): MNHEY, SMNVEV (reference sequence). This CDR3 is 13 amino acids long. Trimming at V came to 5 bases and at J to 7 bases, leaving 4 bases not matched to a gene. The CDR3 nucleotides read TGTGCCAGCAGTCCCCGGACAGGGAATGAGCAGTTCTTC. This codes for CASSPRTGNEQFF.